What follows are 4 T cell receptor beta chains derived from one specimen sequenced in a study of blood T cells in healthy people across ages. A sample-barcoded 5' primer and a J-beta primer mix were used in a second PCR of roughly 6 to 12 cycles. MiXCR, run by TCRdb on the 5' RACE reads, gives a single entry per CDR3 protein. The sample carries 1.5 million to 1.8 million distinct CDR3 sequences, 40% to 45% recorded once. The sequenced sample consisted of blood. These receptors were obtained from a woman between 18 and 30 years old in good health.

The chain couples TRBV4-1 to TRBJ2-1; D possibly matches TRBD1 or TRBD2 (5 bases each). Between the trimmed V and J ends, which lost 0 bases and 2 bases, there was a span of 11 bases. CDR1 and CDR2 from the germline V gene are MGHRA and YSYEKL. This CDR3 has 16 residues. The chain's CDR3 is CASSQDLGPPYNEQFF. CDR3 in DNA: TGCGCCAGCAGCCAAGATCTGGGACCGCCCTACAATGAGCAGTTCTTC.

The gene calls are TRBV13 and TRBJ2-4; D is uncertain. Germline CDR1 is PRHDT and CDR2 is FYEKMQ (reference sequence). V lost 5 bases to trimming and J lost 0 bases, with 14 bases between them. This CDR3 has 16 amino acids. The CDR3 protein is CASSERVRLAKNIQYF. CDR3 DNA sequence: TGTGCCAGCAGCGAGCGCGTTAGGCTAGCCAAAAACATTCAGTACTTC.

The chain combines TRBV7-2 with TRBJ1-2; D perhaps matches TRBD1 (6 bases). Germline-derived CDR1 and CDR2 are SGHTA and FQGNSA. V lost 4 bases and J 2 bases, leaving 11 bases between the germline ends. CDR3 length: 14 amino acids. CDR3 bases: TGTGCCAGCAGCTCAAACAGGGTGAACTATGGCTACACCTTC. Its protein product is CASSSNRVNYGYTF.

As regards this clonotype: The germline gene is not matched at one end of the junction; a read error may be the cause. This sequence joins TRBV29-1 and TRBJ2-5; D is perhaps TRBD2 (6 bases). CDR3 length equals 15 residues. Germline CDR1 is SQVTM and CDR2 is ANQGSEA. The CDR3 region is CSVGGAWTTQETRYF. The CDR3 nucleotides are TGCAGCGTTGGTGGGGCCTGGACTACCCAAGAGACCCGGTACTTC.